The source of this TCR beta chain is a study of blood T cell repertoires in COVID-19. Original analysis: Amplification of reference gene primers provided the estimated nucleated cell counts. Clones were read by immunoSEQ multiplex PCR, and TCRdb kept only the in-frame ones, dropping some. The DNA gave D and trimming, while V, J and clone size come from that table. Found here are about 68,000 clones, around 87% of them singletons; the top ten hold approximately 7%. Per the germline V gene, CDR1 is KGHSH and CDR2 is LQKENI. V lost 6 bases, J lost 5 bases, and 13 bases lay in between. This CDR3 contains 13 residues.

The chain couples TRBV18 to TRBJ1-2, with D possibly being TRBD1 (5 bases). This clonotype was obtained from a man over 45 with active COVID-19. Material for sequencing was peripheral blood. CDR3 sequence: CASSPSEGYGYTF. The CDR3 DNA is TGTGCCAGCTCCCCCTCGGAGGGGTATGGCTACACCTTC. Together with reference TRBV18 and TRBJ1-2, the CDR3 gives the full variable domain: NAGVMQNPRHLVRRRGQEARLRCSPMKGHSHVYWYRQLPEEGLKFMVYLQKENIIDESGMPKERFSAEFPKEGPSILRIQQVVRGDSAAYFCASSPSEGYGYTFGSGTRLTVV.